A single sample is the source of the 28 T cell receptor beta chains below, sequenced in a study of graft-versus-host responses after intestinal transplantation. The table came from immunoSEQ multiplex PCR; TCRdb's copy has only in-frame clones and leaves some out. The sample has about 90,000 clones, 92% seen once. Their specific antigens are unknown. The input for sequencing was unstimulated CD4+ T cells sorted from spleen or lymph node cells, taken before intestinal transplant. The receptors come from a human donor who received an intestinal transplant.

The rearrangement links TRBV29-1 to TRBJ2-5; 10 positions agree with TRBD1. CDR3 length: 14 residues. The J segment lost 7 bases and the V segment lost 3 bases, leaving 8 bases of the junction unmatched. Germline assignment: CDR1 SQVTM and CDR2 ANQGSEA. CDR3 DNA sequence: TGCAGCGTTGAGGGGGACAGGGGACTTGGGACCCAGTACTTC. It specifies CSVEGDRGLGTQYF.

This clone occurred once. This chain connects TRBV5-5 to TRBJ2-5; 8 nucleotides match TRBD2. Germline lookup yields CDR1 SGHKS and CDR2 YYEKEE (reference sequence). This CDR3 has 16 residues. The V gene end was trimmed by 1 base and the J gene end by 4 bases; junction bases not matched to a gene: 9. The CDR3 reads CASSLFAGGGPETQYF. CDR3 bases: TGTGCCAGCAGCTTGTTTGCGGGAGGCGGGCCAGAGACCCAGTACTTC.

The chain recombines TRBV30 with TRBJ2-7; 7 nucleotides match TRBD2. V gave up 1 base and J gave up 3 bases; unmatched junction bases: 6. This CDR3 region has 14 residues. Germline CDR1 GTSNPN, CDR2 SVGIG (reference sequence). The CDR3 here is CAWSGGGLDYEQYF. CDR3 nucleotides: TGTGCCTGGAGTGGGGGCGGACTAGACTACGAGCAGTACTTC.

In its sample, this clone was seen a few times. This chain connects TRBV5-1 to TRBJ2-1; TRBD2 matches at 15 bases. The CDR3 covers 14 residues. V shed 4 bases, J shed 9 bases, and the junction held 2 bases outside the gene matches. Germline-derived CDR1 and CDR2 are SGHRS and YFSETQ. CDR3 DNA: TGCGCCAGCAGCCCGGGACTAGCGGGAGGTGAGCAGTTCTTC. Its protein product is CASSPGLAGGEQFF.

The V and J genes are TRBV11-2 and TRBJ1-4; D uncertain. Germline CDR1 is SGHAT and CDR2 is FQNNGV. The CDR3 runs to 14 residues. Trimming took off 1 base at V and 4 bases at J, with 7 bases between the two ends. The CDR3 spells CASSLGTVNEKLFF. In nucleotides, the CDR3 is TGTGCCAGCAGCTTAGGGACGGTTAATGAAAAACTGTTTTTT.

This clone was seen once. This chain connects TRBV6-5 to TRBJ2-7; TRBD2 aligns across 10 bases. This CDR3 has 15 amino acids. The germline V gene encodes CDR1 MNHEY and CDR2 SVGAGI. Trimming cost V 6 bases and J 3 bases; bases outside gene matches: 8. CDR3 bases: TGTGCCAGCAGCCTAACAGCGGGAGGGAGCTACGAGCAGTACTTC. Translation: CASSLTAGGSYEQYF.

This chain uses TRBV7-9 with TRBJ1-4; possible D gene TRBD1, 5 bases. Germline V lookup: CDR1 SEHNR, CDR2 FQNEAQ (reference sequence). The CDR3 sequence is 18 residues long. V was pared by 5 bases and J by 8 bases, with 27 bases between. The CDR3 DNA reads TGTGCCAGCAGCCCTATCCCCGACAGAGACGGCGGGAACGAAAAACTGTTTTTT. Encoded protein: CASSPIPDRDGGNEKLFF.

This clone was found a few times. This chain joins TRBV5-1 and TRBJ1-1, with 7 nucleotides matching TRBD1. Looked up from germline, CDR1 is SGHRS and CDR2 is YFSETQ. CDR3 length equals 15 residues. V shed 0 bases and J 1 base; nucleotides not matched to a gene: 3. CDR3 DNA sequence: TGCGCCAGCAGCTTGGCCGGGACAGCGAACACTGAAGCTTTCTTT. The encoded protein is CASSLAGTANTEAFF.

V gene TRBV18 combines with J gene TRBJ1-1; D uncertain. V lost 8 bases and J 0 bases, leaving 13 bases between the germline ends. This CDR3 is built from 14 residues. The germline gives CDR1 KGHSH, CDR2 LQKENI. DNA for the CDR3: TGTGCCAGCCGCTCAACCGATATGAACACTGAAGCTTTCTTT. This encodes CASRSTDMNTEAFF.

The rearrangement links TRBV6-1 to TRBJ2-7, with TRBD2 matching over 11 bases. J was trimmed by 6 bases and V by 0 bases; bases with no gene match: 7. CDR1 is MNHNS, CDR2 SASEGT, per germline. The CDR3 sequence is 16 residues long. CDR3 region: CASSEAGTSGFREQYF. The CDR3 DNA reads TGTGCCAGCAGTGAAGCCGGGACTAGCGGCTTCCGCGAGCAGTACTTC.

This clone is a singleton in its sample. The rearrangement uses TRBV7-3 and TRBJ2-3; unclear D gene. Germline values: CDR1 SGHTA, CDR2 FQGTGA. Trimming left V 2 bases short and J 2 bases short, with 8 bases between. CDR3 size: 14 residues. CDR3 coding DNA: TGTGCCAGCAGCTTATTGGCTAACACAGATACGCAGTATTTT. It encodes CASSLLANTDTQYF. The variable domain in full, with the rest retrieved from reference TRBV7-3 and TRBJ2-3, is GAGVSQTPSNKVTEKGKYVELRCDPISGHTALYWYRQSLGQGPEFLIYFQGTGAADDSGLPNDRFFAVRPEGSVSTLKIQRTERGDSAVYLCASSLLANTDTQYFGPGTRLTVL.

The chain couples TRBV5-1 to TRBJ2-7; 9 bases align to TRBD2. Unmatched junction bases numbered 6, after V lost 0 bases and J lost 2 bases. CDR1 is SGHRS and CDR2 is YFSETQ in the germline V gene. This CDR3 contains 16 residues. The chain's CDR3 is CASSLGGSGRTYEQYF. The CDR3, as DNA: TGCGCCAGCAGCTTGGGTGGAAGCGGGAGGACCTACGAGCAGTACTTC.

The chain links TRBV5-6 to TRBJ1-1; TRBD1 is a possible D gene (5 bases). Trimming shortened V by 0 bases and J by 7 bases, and 10 bases separated the two germline ends. CDR3 length: 13 residues. Per the germline V gene, CDR1 is SGHDT and CDR2 is YYEEEE. This CDR3 is CASSLGQLDEAFF. The CDR3, as DNA: TGTGCCAGCAGCTTGGGACAGTTGGATGAAGCTTTCTTT.

The V and J genes are TRBV19 and TRBJ2-4; 10 bases map to TRBD2. Germline-derived CDR1 and CDR2 are LNHDA and SQIVND (reference sequence). V dropped 3 bases and J dropped 3; count of bases not matched to a gene: 5. This CDR3 has 16 amino acids. DNA for the CDR3: TGTGCCAGTAGTATCCCAGCGGGAGGGGGCAAAAACATTCAGTACTTC. Its translation: CASSIPAGGGKNIQYF.

The CDR3, as DNA: TGCGCCAGCAGCCCGTTGACAGGGACCAATCAGCCCCAGCATTTT. This gives the protein CASSPLTGTNQPQHF. This chain links TRBV4-1 with TRBJ1-5; 7 bases agree with TRBD1. The CDR3 extends over 15 amino acids. Germline CDR1 MGHRA, CDR2 YSYEKL. Trimming at V came to 4 bases and at J to 3 bases, leaving 6 bases not matched to a gene.

This CDR3 reads CAWRKPVANQPQHF. CDR3 DNA sequence: TGTGCCTGGAGAAAACCCGTAGCAAATCAGCCCCAGCATTTT. This chain links TRBV30 with TRBJ1-5; the D is unclear. The CDR3 runs 14 residues. Germline V gene sequence: CDR1 GTSNPN, CDR2 SVGIG (reference sequence). Trimming removed 3 bases from V and 4 bases from J, with 13 bases in between.

The rearrangement joins TRBV18 to TRBJ2-7, with 7 bases matching TRBD2. The CDR3 sequence is 16 residues long. CDR1 is KGHSH, CDR2 LQKENI, per germline. V shed 4 bases, J shed 0 bases, and the junction held 9 bases outside the gene matches. In DNA, the CDR3 is TGTGCCAGCTCACGGGGGGGGAGCAGTGGCTCCTACGAGCAGTACTTC. Its protein is CASSRGGSSGSYEQYF.

The chain couples TRBV27 to TRBJ2-1; D might be TRBD2 (6 bases). There are 18 residues in the CDR3. V was cut by 7 bases and J by 4 bases, with 26 bases left in between. Looked up from germline, CDR1 is MNHEY and CDR2 is SMNVEV (reference sequence). The CDR3 DNA reads as TGTGCCAGCACCCCAAGGACTACTAGAGGCCCCAGGTACAATGAGCAGTTCTTC. This gives the protein CASTPRTTRGPRYNEQFF.

This clone has only one observation. The genes are TRBV27 and TRBJ2-5; D not certain. The CDR3 is made up of 13 amino acids. CDR1 is MNHEY and CDR2 is SMNVEV in the germline V gene (reference sequence). V lost 6 bases to trimming and J lost 2 bases, with 10 bases between them. For the CDR3, the DNA is TGTGCCAGCAGCCGACGCAATCAAGAGACCCAGTACTTC. As protein: CASSRRNQETQYF.

The chain uses TRBV9 and TRBJ1-6; D perhaps matches TRBD1 (5 bases). The CDR3 spans 15 residues. Germline CDR1 and CDR2: SGDLS and YYNGEE. Trimming cost V 0 bases and J 6 bases, with 10 bases left between them. The chain's CDR3 is CASSVGDGGNSPLHF. CDR3 coding DNA: TGTGCCAGCAGCGTAGGGGACGGGGGTAATTCACCCCTCCACTTT.

This clone was recorded once. This chain connects TRBV5-5 to TRBJ1-6; 7 bases match TRBD1. Germline V lookup: CDR1 SGHKS, CDR2 YYEKEE (reference sequence). The CDR3 is 14 amino acids. With 5 bases clipped from V and 7 bases from J, the junction kept 6 bases outside the gene matches. The DNA for the CDR3 is TGTGCCAGCAGGGGGGACAGCCGCAATTCACCCCTCCACTTT. Amino acid sequence: CASRGDSRNSPLHF.

This chain uses TRBV19 with TRBJ2-1; 10 bases fit TRBD2. J lost 6 bases, V lost 7 bases, and 12 bases had no gene match. CDR1 and CDR2 from the germline V gene are LNHDA and SQIVND (reference sequence). This CDR3 region has 16 residues. The CDR3 coding sequence is TGTGCCAGTACCTCAGGGGCTAGCGGGAGAACCAATGAGCAGTTCTTC. Its protein is CASTSGASGRTNEQFF.

This clone has more than one count but fewer than ten. J is TRBJ1-4 and V is TRBV5-1; 9 bases agree with TRBD1. This CDR3 region has 15 residues. Germline V gives CDR1 SGHRS, CDR2 YFSETQ. The V gene end was trimmed by 4 bases and the J gene end by 6 bases; junction bases not matched to a gene: 7. The CDR3 nucleotides read TGCGCCAGCAGCCGAAACACAGGGGGCGATGAAAAACTGTTTTTT. Amino acid sequence: CASSRNTGGDEKLFF. Looking up the rest from reference TRBV5-1 and TRBJ1-4 gives the full variable domain: KAGVTQTPRYLIKTRGQQVTLSCSPISGHRSVSWYQQTPGQGLQFLFEYFSETQRNKGNFPGRFSGRQFSNSRSEMNVSTLELGDSALYLCASSRNTGGDEKLFFGSGTQLSVL.

This sequence joins TRBV27 and TRBJ2-7, with D possibly matching TRBD2 (5 bases). The germline gives CDR1 MNHEY, CDR2 SMNVEV (reference sequence). The CDR3 consists of 14 residues. V lost 3 bases, J lost 2 bases, and 11 bases lay in between. In DNA, the CDR3 is TGTGCCAGCAGTTTGCAGACTATCCCCTACGAGCAGTACTTC. It yields the protein CASSLQTIPYEQYF.

This clone turned up a few times. V is TRBV5-1 and J is TRBJ2-3; 9 bases fit TRBD2. In germline, CDR1 is SGHRS, CDR2 YFSETQ. The CDR3 consists of 15 residues. Trimming took 4 bases from V and 2 from J; bases not matched to a gene: 5. The CDR3 spells CASSMSGRNTDTQYF. The CDR3 DNA is TGCGCCAGCAGCATGAGCGGGAGGAACACAGATACGCAGTATTTT.

The chain recombines TRBV19 with TRBJ1-6; 8 nucleotides line up with TRBD1. With V trimmed by 2 bases and J by 9 bases, 6 bases remained unmatched. This CDR3 is built from 15 residues. The germline V gene encodes CDR1 LNHDA and CDR2 SQIVND (reference sequence). The CDR3 nucleotides read TGTGCCAGTAGTATACAGGGGGCTAAAGCTTCACCCCTCCACTTT. As protein: CASSIQGAKASPLHF.

This clone was counted only a few times. This chain connects TRBV11-2 to TRBJ1-1, with TRBD1 matching 8 bases. CDR1 and CDR2 (germline): SGHAT, FQNNGV. This CDR3 region has 16 residues. Germline trimming cut 7 bases from V and 0 bases from J; bases unmatched to any gene: 10. The CDR3 region is CASTSGTGFMNTEAFF. CDR3 nucleotides: TGTGCCAGCACCTCCGGGACAGGATTTATGAACACTGAAGCTTTCTTT.

V and J are TRBV5-1 and TRBJ1-2, with TRBD1 as a possible D gene (5 bases). V was trimmed by 4 bases and J by 3 bases, leaving 16 bases between them. Germline V gene sequence: CDR1 SGHRS, CDR2 YFSETQ. CDR3 size: 15 residues. For the CDR3, the DNA is TGCGCCAGCAGCCCGGAGGTAGACAGCTACTATGGCTACACCTTC. Its translation is CASSPEVDSYYGYTF.